This T cell receptor beta chain was identified during a study of cytomegalovirus exposure and HLA in healthy donors. These donors, healthy bone marrow donors, were studied. Use of 60 Vbeta and 13 Jbeta primers characterized the PCR. Assay: immunoSEQ multiplex PCR; the TCRdb copy retains only in-frame clones and omits some. This sample has 100,000 to 150,000 clones, with about 80% found just once. The CDR3 length is 15 residues. Germline assignment: CDR1 SGHRS and CDR2 YFSETQ. V shed 0 bases and J shed 1 base, with 8 bases lying between them. The chain joins TRBV5-1 to TRBJ2-1; unclear D gene. The origin of this receptor is a man aged 25 to 40 in good health and CMV-seronegative. Source material: PBMCs. CDR3 in DNA: TGCGCCAGCAGCTTGGGATTTAGTTCCTACAATGAGCAGTTCTTC. Protein sequence: CASSLGFSSYNEQFF.